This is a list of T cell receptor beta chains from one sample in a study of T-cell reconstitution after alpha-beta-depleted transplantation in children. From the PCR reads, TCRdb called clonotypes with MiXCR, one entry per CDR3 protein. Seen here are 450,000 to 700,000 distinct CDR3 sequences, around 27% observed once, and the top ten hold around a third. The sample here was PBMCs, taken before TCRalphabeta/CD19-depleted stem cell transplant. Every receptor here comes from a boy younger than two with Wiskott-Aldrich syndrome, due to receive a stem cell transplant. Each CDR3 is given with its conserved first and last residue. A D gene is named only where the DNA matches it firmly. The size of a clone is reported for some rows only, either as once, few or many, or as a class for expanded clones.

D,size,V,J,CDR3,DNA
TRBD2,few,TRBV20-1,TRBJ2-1,CSGWGSGTYNEQFF,TGCAGTGGTTGGGGTAGCGGGACCTACAATGAGCAGTTCTTC
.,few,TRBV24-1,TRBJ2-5,CATSDSRRGVETQYF,TGTGCCACCAGTGATTCCCGGAGGGGCGTAGAGACCCAGTACTTC
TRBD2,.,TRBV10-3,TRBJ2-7,CAIRGDYYEQYF,TGTGCCATCAGGGGGGACTACTACGAGCAGTACTTC
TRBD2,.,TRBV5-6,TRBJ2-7,CASSPFSGTSYEQYF,TGTGCCAGCAGCCCTTTCAGCGGGACGTCCTACGAGCAGTACTTC
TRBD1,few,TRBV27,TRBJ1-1,CASSPSGQGATEAFF,TGTGCCAGCAGCCCCTCGGGACAGGGGGCCACTGAAGCTTTCTTT
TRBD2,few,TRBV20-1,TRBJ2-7,CSARDPGGPYEQYF,TGCAGTGCTAGAGACCCGGGAGGGCCATACGAGCAGTACTTC
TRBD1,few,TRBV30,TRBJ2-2,CAWSVTGQGIRTGELFF,TGTGCCTGGAGTGTAACCGGACAGGGGATAAGAACCGGGGAGCTGTTTTTT
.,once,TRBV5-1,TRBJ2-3,CASSLGLNGDTQYF,TGCGCCAGCAGCTTGGGCCTGAATGGGGATACGCAGTATTTT
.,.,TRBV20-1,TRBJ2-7,CSAPPGGGVRNEQYF,TGCAGTGCTCCCCCCGGAGGGGGGGTGAGGAACGAGCAGTACTTC
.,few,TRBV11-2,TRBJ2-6,CASSLEASGANVLTF,TGTGCCAGCAGCTTAGAGGCCTCTGGGGCCAACGTCCTGACTTTC
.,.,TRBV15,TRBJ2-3,CATSREGSLSTDTQYF,TGTGCCACCAGCAGAGAAGGCAGCCTTAGCACAGATACGCAGTATTTT
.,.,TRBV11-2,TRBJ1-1,CASSLAWGGNTEAFF,TGTGCCAGCAGCTTAGCATGGGGGGGGAACACTGAAGCTTTCTTT
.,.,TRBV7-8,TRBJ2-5,CASSLMRYQETQYF,TGTGCCAGCAGCTTAATGCGGTACCAAGAGACCCAGTACTTC
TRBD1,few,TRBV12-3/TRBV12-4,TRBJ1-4,CASSPPQGAAEKLFF,TGTGCCAGCAGTCCGCCACAGGGGGCGGCGGAAAAACTGTTTTTT
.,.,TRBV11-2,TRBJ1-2,CASSLDRSYGYTF,TGTGCCAGCAGCTTAGATAGGAGCTATGGCTACACCTTC
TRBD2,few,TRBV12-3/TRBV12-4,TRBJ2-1,CASSLTAGGEQFF,TGTGCCAGCAGTTTAACCGCGGGAGGGGAGCAGTTCTTC
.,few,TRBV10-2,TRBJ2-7,CASLVWGDEQYF,TGCGCCAGCCTCGTGTGGGGGGACGAGCAGTACTTC
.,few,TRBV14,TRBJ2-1,CASSHLTRDWEQFF,TGTGCCAGCAGCCATCTCACCCGGGACTGGGAGCAGTTCTTC
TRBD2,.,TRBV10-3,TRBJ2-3,CAIRGLAGRAADTQYF,TGTGCCATCAGGGGACTAGCGGGGAGAGCGGCAGATACGCAGTATTTT
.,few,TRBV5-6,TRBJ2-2,CASSQSETKAVTGELFF,TGTGCCAGCAGCCAGTCGGAGACAAAGGCTGTCACCGGGGAGCTGTTTTTT
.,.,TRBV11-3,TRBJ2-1,CASSLEQGGEQFF,TGTGCCAGCAGCTTAGAGCAGGGGGGTGAGCAGTTCTTC
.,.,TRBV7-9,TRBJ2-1,CASSLLAEQFF,TGTGCCAGCAGTCTTCTAGCGGAGCAGTTCTTC
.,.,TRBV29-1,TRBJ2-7,CSVASQGSHEQYF,TGCAGCGTTGCTTCACAGGGAAGCCACGAGCAGTACTTC
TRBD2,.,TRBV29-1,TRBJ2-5,CSARLAGVGGPQYF,TGCAGCGCGCGACTAGCGGGAGTTGGGGGGCCCCAGTACTTC
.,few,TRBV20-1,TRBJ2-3,CSADLALDTQYF,TGCAGTGCTGACCTGGCCCTGGATACGCAGTATTTT
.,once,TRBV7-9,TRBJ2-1,CASSLSSDVNEQFF,TGTGCCAGCAGCTTGTCTAGCGACGTCAATGAGCAGTTCTTC
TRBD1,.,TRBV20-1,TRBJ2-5,CSAPSAGGETQYF,TGCAGTGCTCCGTCCGCAGGGGGAGAGACCCAGTACTTC
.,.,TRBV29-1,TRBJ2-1,CSTNTGTRNEQFF,TGCAGCACGAACACCGGGACACGGAATGAGCAGTTCTTC
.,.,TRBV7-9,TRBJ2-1,CASSVGSSGNEQFF,TGTGCCAGCAGCGTAGGGTCGTCGGGCAATGAGCAGTTCTTC
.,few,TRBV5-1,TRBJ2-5,CASSSCSGETQYF,TGCGCCAGCAGCTCATGTTCGGGAGAGACCCAGTACTTC
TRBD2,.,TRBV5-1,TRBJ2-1,CASSMGGDYRTTQQFF,TGCGCCAGCAGCATGGGGGGGGACTACCGAACGACCCAGCAGTTCTTC
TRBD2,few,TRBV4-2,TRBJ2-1,CASSQEGLVALYEQFF,TGTGCCAGCAGCCAAGAGGGACTAGTCGCTTTGTATGAGCAGTTCTTC
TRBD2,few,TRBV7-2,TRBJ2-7,CASSKTGTSLSYEQYF,TGTGCCAGCAGCAAAACCGGGACTAGTCTTTCCTACGAGCAGTACTTC
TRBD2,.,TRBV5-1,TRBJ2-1,CASSLYPHGLAGGPRGNEQFF,TGCGCCAGCAGCTTGTATCCGCACGGACTAGCGGGAGGGCCGAGAGGGAATGAGCAGTTCTTC
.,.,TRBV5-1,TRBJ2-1,CASSLETRSYNEQFF,TGCGCCAGCAGCTTGGAGACACGGTCCTACAATGAGCAGTTCTTC
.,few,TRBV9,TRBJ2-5,CASSVGGRGAETQYF,TGTGCCAGCAGCGTAGGTGGCAGGGGGGCCGAGACCCAGTACTTC
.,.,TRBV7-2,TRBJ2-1,CASSLSEGSYNEQFF,TGTGCCAGCAGCTTATCTGAGGGCTCCTACAATGAGCAGTTCTTC
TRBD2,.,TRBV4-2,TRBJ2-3,CASSQGAGGGTDTQYF,TGTGCCAGCAGCCAAGGAGCGGGAGGTGGTACAGATACGCAGTATTTT
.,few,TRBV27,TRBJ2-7,CASSLRTVSSYEQYF,TGTGCCAGCAGTCTCCGTACAGTTTCTTCCTACGAGCAGTACTTC
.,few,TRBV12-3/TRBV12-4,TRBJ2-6,CASSFTRQTSGANVLTF,TGTGCCAGCAGTTTTACGAGACAGACATCTGGGGCCAACGTCCTGACTTTC
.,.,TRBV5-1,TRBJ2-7,CASSLTTGDRSGYF,TGCGCCAGCAGCTTGACGACGGGAGATCGCTCTGGGTACTTC
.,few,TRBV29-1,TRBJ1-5,CSVEGGRDQPQHF,TGCAGCGTTGAGGGAGGACGAGATCAGCCCCAGCATTTT
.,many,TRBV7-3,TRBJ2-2,CASSSSGNRGELFF,TGTGCCAGCAGCTCCTCAGGGAACCGCGGGGAGCTGTTTTTT
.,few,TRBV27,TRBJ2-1,CASREGLGEQFF,TGTGCCAGCAGGGAGGGACTGGGTGAGCAGTTCTTC
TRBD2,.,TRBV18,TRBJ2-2,CASSPSLRLAEYTGELFF,TGTGCCAGCTCACCATCCCTTCGACTAGCGGAGTACACCGGGGAGCTGTTTTTT